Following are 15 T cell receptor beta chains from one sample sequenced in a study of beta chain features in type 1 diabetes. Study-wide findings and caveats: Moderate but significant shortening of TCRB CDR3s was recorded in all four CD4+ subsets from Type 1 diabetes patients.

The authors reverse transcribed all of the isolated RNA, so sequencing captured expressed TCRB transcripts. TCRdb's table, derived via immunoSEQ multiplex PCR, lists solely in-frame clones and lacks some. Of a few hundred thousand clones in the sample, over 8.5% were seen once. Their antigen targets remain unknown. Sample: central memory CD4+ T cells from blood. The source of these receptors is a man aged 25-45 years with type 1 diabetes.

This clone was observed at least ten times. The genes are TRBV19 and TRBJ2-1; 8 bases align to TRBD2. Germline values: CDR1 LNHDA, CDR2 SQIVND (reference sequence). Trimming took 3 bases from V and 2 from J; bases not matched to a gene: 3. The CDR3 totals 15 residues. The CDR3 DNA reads TGTGCCAGTAGTATGAGCGGGAGACCCTACAATGAGCAGTTCTTC. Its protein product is CASSMSGRPYNEQFF.

The CDR3 DNA reads TGTGCCAGCAGAACAGACAGGGGTTACGAGCAGTACTTC. It specifies CASRTDRGYEQYF. The rearrangement links TRBV27 to TRBJ2-7; 8 bases agree with TRBD1. CDR1 MNHEY and CDR2 SMNVEV come from the germline V gene (reference sequence). The CDR3 is 13 amino acids. Trimming cost V 6 bases and J 4 bases; bases outside gene matches: 5.

The chain's CDR3 is CASSTGFGFQNIQYF. Here the CDR3 DNA reads TGTGCCAGCAGTACAGGATTTGGGTTCCAAAACATTCAGTACTTC. The chain is built from TRBV6-6 and TRBJ2-4, with D possibly TRBD1 on 5 matching bases. Trimming cost V 5 bases and J 5 bases, with 16 bases left between them. CDR3 size: 15 residues. Per germline, CDR1 MNHNY and CDR2 SVGAGI (reference sequence).

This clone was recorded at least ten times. DNA for the CDR3: TGTGCCAGCAGTTTTCGACAGGGTTATGGCTACACCTTC. Its protein is CASSFRQGYGYTF. The V gene is TRBV6-5, the J gene TRBJ1-2; 7 positions agree with TRBD1. This CDR3 has 13 residues. The trim removed 4 bases at V and 5 bases at J, leaving 4 bases unmatched. The germline V gene has CDR1 MNHEY and CDR2 SVGAGI.

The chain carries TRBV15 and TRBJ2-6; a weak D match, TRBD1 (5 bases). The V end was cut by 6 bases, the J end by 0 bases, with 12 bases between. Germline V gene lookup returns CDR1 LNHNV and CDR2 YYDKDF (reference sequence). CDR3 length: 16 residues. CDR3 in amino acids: CATSNRRFSGANVLTF. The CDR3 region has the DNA TGTGCCACCAGTAACAGGCGTTTCTCTGGGGCCAACGTCCTGACTTTC.

The CDR3 coding sequence is TGTGCCAGCAGCTTAACCGGGACAGGGGGCATCGAGCAGTACTTC. Protein: CASSLTGTGGIEQYF. This sequence joins TRBV5-4 and TRBJ2-7, with 12 bases that match TRBD1. Germline assignment: CDR1 SGHNT and CDR2 YYREEE (reference sequence). The length of the CDR3 is 15 residues. The V and J ends lost 2 bases and 6 bases, in that order; junction bases with no gene match: 6.

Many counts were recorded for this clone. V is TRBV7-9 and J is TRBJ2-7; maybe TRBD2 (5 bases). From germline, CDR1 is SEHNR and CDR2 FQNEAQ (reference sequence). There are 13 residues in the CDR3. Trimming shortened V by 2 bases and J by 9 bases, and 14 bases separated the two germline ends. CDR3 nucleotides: TGTGCCAGCAGCTTAAACTCCGGGGATTTGCAGTACTTC. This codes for CASSLNSGDLQYF.

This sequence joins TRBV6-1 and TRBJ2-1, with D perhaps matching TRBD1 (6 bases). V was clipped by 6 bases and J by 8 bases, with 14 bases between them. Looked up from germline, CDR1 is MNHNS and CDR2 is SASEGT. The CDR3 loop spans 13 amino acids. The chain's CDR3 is CASRATGSDEQFF. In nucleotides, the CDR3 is TGTGCCAGCAGAGCCACAGGGAGTGATGAGCAGTTCTTC.

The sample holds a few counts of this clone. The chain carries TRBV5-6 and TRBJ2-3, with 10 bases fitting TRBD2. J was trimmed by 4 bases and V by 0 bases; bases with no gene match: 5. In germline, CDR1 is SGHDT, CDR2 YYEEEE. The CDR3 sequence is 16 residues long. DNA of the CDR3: TGTGCCAGCAGCTTGGTCGCTAGCGGGAGTTCAGATACGCAGTATTTT. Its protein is CASSLVASGSSDTQYF.

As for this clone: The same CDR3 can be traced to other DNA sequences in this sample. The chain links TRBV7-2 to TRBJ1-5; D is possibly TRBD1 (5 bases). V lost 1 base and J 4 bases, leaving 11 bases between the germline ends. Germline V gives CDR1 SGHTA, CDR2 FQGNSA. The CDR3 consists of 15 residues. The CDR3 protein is CASSLGGGGNQPQHF. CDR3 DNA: TGTGCCAGCAGCTTAGGTGGGGGTGGAAATCAGCCCCAGCATTTT. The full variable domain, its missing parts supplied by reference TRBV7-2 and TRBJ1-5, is GAGVSQSPSNKVTEKGKDVELRCDPISGHTALYWYRQSLGQGLEFLIYFQGNSAPDKSGLPSDRFSAERTGGSVSTLTIQRTQQEDSAVYLCASSLGGGGNQPQHFGDGTRLSIL.

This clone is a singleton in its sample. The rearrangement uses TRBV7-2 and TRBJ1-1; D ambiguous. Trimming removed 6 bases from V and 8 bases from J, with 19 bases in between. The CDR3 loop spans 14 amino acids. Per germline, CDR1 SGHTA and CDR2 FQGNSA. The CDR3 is CASRGRTARTEAFF. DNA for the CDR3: TGTGCCAGCAGGGGCCGGACTGCACGAACCGAAGCTTTCTTT.

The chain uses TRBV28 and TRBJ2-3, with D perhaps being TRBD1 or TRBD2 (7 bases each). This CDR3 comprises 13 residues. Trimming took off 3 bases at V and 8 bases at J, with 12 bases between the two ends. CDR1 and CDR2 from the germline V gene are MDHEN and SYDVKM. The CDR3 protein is CASSFGRGGTQYF. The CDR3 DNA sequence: TGTGCCAGCAGTTTCGGCAGGGGGGGTACGCAGTATTTT. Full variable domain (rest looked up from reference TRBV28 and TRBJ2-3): DVKVTQSSRYLVKRTGEKVFLECVQDMDHENMFWYRQDPGLGLRLIYFSYDVKMKEKGDIPEGYSVSREKKERFSLILESASTNQTSMYLCASSFGRGGTQYFGPGTRLTVL.

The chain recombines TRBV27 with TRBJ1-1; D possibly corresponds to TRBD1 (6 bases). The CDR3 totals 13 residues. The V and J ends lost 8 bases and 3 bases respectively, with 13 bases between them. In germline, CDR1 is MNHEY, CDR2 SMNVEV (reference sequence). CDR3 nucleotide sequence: TGTGCCAGCTCAGGGGTACAATACACTGAAGCTTTCTTT. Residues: CASSGVQYTEAFF.

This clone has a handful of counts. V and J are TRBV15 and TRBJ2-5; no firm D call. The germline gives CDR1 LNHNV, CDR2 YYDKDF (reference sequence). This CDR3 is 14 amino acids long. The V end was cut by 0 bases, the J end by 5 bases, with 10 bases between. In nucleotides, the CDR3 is TGTGCCACCAGCAGAGATCAGTCCAGGGAGACCCAGTACTTC. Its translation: CATSRDQSRETQYF.

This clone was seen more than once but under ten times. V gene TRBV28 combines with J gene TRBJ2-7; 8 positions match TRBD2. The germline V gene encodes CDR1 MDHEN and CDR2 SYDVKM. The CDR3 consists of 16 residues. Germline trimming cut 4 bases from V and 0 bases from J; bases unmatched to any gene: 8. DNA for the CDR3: TGTGCCAGCAGTTCCCCAAGTAGCGGGAACTCCTACGAGCAGTACTTC. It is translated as CASSSPSSGNSYEQYF.